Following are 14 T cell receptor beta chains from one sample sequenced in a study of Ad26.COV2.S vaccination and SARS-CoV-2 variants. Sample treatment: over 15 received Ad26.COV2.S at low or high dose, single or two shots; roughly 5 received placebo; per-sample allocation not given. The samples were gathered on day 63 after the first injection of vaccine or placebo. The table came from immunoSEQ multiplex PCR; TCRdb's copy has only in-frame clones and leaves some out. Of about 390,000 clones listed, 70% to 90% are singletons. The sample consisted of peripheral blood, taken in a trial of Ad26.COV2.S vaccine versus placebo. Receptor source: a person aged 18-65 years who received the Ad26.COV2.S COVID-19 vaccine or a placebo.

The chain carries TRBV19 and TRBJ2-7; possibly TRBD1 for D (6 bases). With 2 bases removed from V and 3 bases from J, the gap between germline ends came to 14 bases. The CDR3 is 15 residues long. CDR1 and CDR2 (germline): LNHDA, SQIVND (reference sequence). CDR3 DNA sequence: TGTGCCAGTAGTATAATTGAACAGGGACGCTACGAGCAGTACTTC. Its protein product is CASSIIEQGRYEQYF.

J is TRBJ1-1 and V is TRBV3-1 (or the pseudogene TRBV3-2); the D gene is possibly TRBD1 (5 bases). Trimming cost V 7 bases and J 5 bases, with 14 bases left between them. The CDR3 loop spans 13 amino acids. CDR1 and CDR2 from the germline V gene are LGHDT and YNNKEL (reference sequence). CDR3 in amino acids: CASTLLGVTEAFF. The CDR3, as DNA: TGTGCCAGCACTCTGCTGGGGGTAACTGAAGCTTTCTTT.

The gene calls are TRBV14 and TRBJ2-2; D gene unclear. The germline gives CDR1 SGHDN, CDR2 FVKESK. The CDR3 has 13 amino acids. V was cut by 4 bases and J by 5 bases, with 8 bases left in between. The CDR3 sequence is CASSPTRTGELFF. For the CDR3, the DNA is TGTGCCAGCAGCCCCACCCGGACCGGGGAGCTGTTTTTT.

CDR3 region: CASSAGTALLYGYTF. The CDR3 DNA reads TGTGCCAGCAGCGCCGGGACAGCGCTCCTCTATGGCTACACCTTC. This rearrangement joins TRBV5-4 to TRBJ1-2, with TRBD1 matching over 7 bases. The junction had 10 bases not matched to a gene; V was cut back by 4 bases and J by 4 bases. The CDR3 covers 15 residues. In germline, CDR1 is SGHNT, CDR2 YYREEE (reference sequence).

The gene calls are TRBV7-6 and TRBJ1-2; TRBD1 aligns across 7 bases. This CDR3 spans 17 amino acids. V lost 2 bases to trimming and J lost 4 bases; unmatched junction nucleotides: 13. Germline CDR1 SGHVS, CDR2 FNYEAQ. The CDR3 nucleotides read TGTGCCAGCAGCTTAACGACCGCAGGGGGAGTGACCTATGGCTACACCTTC. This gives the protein CASSLTTAGGVTYGYTF. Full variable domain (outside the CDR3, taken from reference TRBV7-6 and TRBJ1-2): GAGVSQSPRYKVTKRGQDVALRCDPISGHVSLYWYRQALGQGPEFLTYFNYEAQQDKSGLPNDRFSAERPEGSISTLTIQRTEQRDSAMYRCASSLTTAGGVTYGYTFGSGTRLTVV.

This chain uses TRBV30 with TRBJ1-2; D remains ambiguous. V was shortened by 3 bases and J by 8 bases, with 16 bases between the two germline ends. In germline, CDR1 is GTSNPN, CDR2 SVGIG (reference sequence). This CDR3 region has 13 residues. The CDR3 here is CAWSKARTPGYTF. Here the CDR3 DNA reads TGTGCCTGGAGCAAGGCCAGGACCCCCGGCTACACCTTC.

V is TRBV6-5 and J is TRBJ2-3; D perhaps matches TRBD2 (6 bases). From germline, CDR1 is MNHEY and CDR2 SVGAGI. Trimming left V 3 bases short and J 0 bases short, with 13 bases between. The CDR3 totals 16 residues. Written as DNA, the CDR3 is TGTGCCAGCAGTTATGAGGTCGGGACTAGCACAGATACGCAGTATTTT. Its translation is CASSYEVGTSTDTQYF.

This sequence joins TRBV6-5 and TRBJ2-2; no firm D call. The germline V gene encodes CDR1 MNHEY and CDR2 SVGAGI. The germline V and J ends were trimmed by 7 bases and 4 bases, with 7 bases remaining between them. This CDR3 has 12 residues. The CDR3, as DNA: TGTGCCAGCAAGTCCATCACCGGGGAGCTGTTTTTT. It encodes CASKSITGELFF.

The CDR3 nucleotides are TGCGCCAGCAGCTTGAGCCTCGACAGCCGCCAAGAGACCCAGTACTTC. Translating it yields CASSLSLDSRQETQYF. The chain uses TRBV5-1 and TRBJ2-5; maybe TRBD1 (5 bases). The CDR3 consists of 16 residues. The ends were cut back, 1 base at V and 1 base at J, with 14 bases in the middle. The germline V gene has CDR1 SGHRS and CDR2 YFSETQ.

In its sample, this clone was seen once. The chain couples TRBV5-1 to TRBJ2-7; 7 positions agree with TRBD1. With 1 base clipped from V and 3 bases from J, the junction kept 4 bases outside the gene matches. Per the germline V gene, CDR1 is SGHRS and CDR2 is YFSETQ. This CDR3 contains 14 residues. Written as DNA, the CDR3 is TGCGCCAGCAGCTTGTCAGGGGGATACTACGAGCAGTACTTC. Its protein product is CASSLSGGYYEQYF. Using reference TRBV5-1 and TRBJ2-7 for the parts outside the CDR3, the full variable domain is KAGVTQTPRYLIKTRGQQVTLSCSPISGHRSVSWYQQTPGQGLQFLFEYFSETQRNKGNFPGRFSGRQFSNSRSEMNVSTLELGDSALYLCASSLSGGYYEQYFGPGTRLTVT.

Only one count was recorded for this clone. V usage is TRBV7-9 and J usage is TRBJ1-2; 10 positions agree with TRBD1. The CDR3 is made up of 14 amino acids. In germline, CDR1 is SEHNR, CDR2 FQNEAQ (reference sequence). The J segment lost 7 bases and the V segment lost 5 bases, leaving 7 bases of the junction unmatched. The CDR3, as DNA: TGTGCCAGCAGCACCCCGGGACAGGGGTTTGGCTACACCTTC. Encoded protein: CASSTPGQGFGYTF.

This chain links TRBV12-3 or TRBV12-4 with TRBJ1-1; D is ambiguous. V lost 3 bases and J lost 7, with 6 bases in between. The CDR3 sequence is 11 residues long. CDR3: CASSFRNEAFF. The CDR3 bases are TGTGCCAGCAGTTTTCGGAATGAAGCTTTCTTT.

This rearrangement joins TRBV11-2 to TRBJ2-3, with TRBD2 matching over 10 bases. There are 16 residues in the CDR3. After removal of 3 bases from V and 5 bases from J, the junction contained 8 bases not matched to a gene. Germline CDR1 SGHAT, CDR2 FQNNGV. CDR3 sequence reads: CASSFLKAGGQDTQYF. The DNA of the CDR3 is TGTGCCAGCAGCTTCCTGAAAGCGGGGGGGCAAGATACGCAGTATTTT.

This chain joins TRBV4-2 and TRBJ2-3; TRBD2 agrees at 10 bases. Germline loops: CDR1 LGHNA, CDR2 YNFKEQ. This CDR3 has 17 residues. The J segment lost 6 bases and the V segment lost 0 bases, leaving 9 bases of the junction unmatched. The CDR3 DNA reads TGTGCCAGCAGCCAAGATCCCAGCGGGGGGGCTTCTGATACGCAGTATTTT. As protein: CASSQDPSGGASDTQYF.